Listed below are T cell receptor beta chains from one sample, sequenced in a study of T cells in Graves' hyperthyroidism and ophthalmopathy. TCRdb independently ran MiXCR on the multiplex PCR reads; one entry per CDR3 protein. The table shows more than 500,000 distinct CDR3 sequences, with about 16% occurring only once. Source material: blood. These receptor sequences come from a woman aged 25-40 years with Graves' ophthalmopathy. The CDR3 runs from the conserved cysteine through the conserved F or W. D genes are given only for firm matches. Some rows mark clone size as missing; the rest say once, few, many or name a class of expanded clone.

V	J	size	D	CDR3	DNA
TRBV7-6	TRBJ1-6	few	TRBD1	CASSLDRANSPLHF	TGTGCCAGCAGCCTCGACAGGGCAAATTCACCCCTCCACTTT
TRBV7-9	TRBJ2-7	many	.	CASSPSAGPYEQYF	TGTGCCAGCAGCCCGTCCGCGGGTCCTTACGAGCAGTACTTC
TRBV20-1	TRBJ2-3	many	TRBD2	CSASLAGGRVYTQYF	TGCAGTGCTAGCCTAGCGGGAGGGCGGGTTTATACGCAGTATTTT
TRBV11-2	TRBJ2-5	many	.	CASSRAFGETQYF	TGTGCCAGCAGCCGCGCATTCGGAGAGACCCAGTACTTC
TRBV5-1	TRBJ2-5	few	.	CASSLNPPGDETQYF	TGCGCCAGCAGCTTGAACCCCCCAGGGGATGAGACCCAGTACTTC
TRBV11-2	TRBJ2-7	many	TRBD1	CASSLVATGLEQYF	TGTGCCAGCAGCTTAGTTGCGACAGGGCTCGAGCAGTACTTC
TRBV20-1	TRBJ1-4	.	TRBD1	CSARNRGLGEKLFF	TGCAGTGCCCGGAACAGGGGGCTGGGTGAAAAACTGTTTTTT
TRBV9	TRBJ2-1	.	TRBD1	CASSARTGGLNEQFF	TGTGCCAGCAGCGCCCGGACAGGGGGGTTAAATGAGCAGTTCTTC
TRBV5-1	TRBJ1-1	many	.	CASSLQGGYVVEAFF	TGCGCCAGCAGCTTGCAGGGAGGGTATGTCGTTGAAGCTTTCTTT
TRBV27	TRBJ1-5	.	.	CASSLEGRMGQPQHF	TGTGCCAGCAGTTTGGAAGGGCGCATGGGACAGCCCCAGCATTTT
TRBV10-3	TRBJ1-1	few	TRBD1	CAISEVDRGLSTEAFF	TGTGCCATCAGTGAGGTTGATAGGGGGCTCTCCACTGAAGCTTTCTTT
TRBV20-1	TRBJ1-2	many	.	CSARGRLGDYGYTF	TGCAGTGCTAGAGGCCGGCTGGGGGACTATGGCTACACCTTC
TRBV19	TRBJ1-2	.	.	CASSIRDTSYGYTF	TGTGCCAGTAGTATCAGGGATACTAGCTATGGCTACACCTTC
TRBV20-1	TRBJ1-5	few	.	CSAKRGSDDQPQHF	TGCAGTGCTAAGAGGGGGAGCGACGATCAGCCCCAGCATTTT
TRBV5-1	TRBJ2-2	few	TRBD1	CASSPGSGGDPGELFF	TGCGCCAGCAGCCCCGGGTCAGGGGGCGATCCCGGGGAGCTGTTTTTT
TRBV29-1	TRBJ1-2	few	TRBD1	CSVEDLKGGGGGYTF	TGCAGCGTTGAAGATCTTAAAGGGGGCGGGGGTGGCTACACCTTC
TRBV20-1	TRBJ2-5	.	.	CSANTGTPQETQYF	TGCAGTGCTAATACCGGGACGCCCCAAGAGACCCAGTACTTC
TRBV12-3/TRBV12-4	TRBJ2-7	many	.	CASWSPPGYEQYF	TGTGCCAGTTGGAGCCCCCCCGGGTACGAGCAGTACTTC
TRBV7-9	TRBJ1-4	.	.	CASSLGTPQEKLFF	TGTGCCAGCAGCTTAGGGACACCGCAGGAAAAACTGTTTTTT
TRBV19	TRBJ2-1	.	.	CATSAWGRDNEQFF	TGTGCCACTAGCGCTTGGGGAAGGGACAATGAGCAGTTCTTC
TRBV4-3	TRBJ2-1	few	.	CASSQGTVAVYNEQFF	TGCGCCAGCAGCCAAGGTACCGTAGCGGTTTACAATGAGCAGTTCTTC
TRBV28	TRBJ2-4	few	TRBD1	CASRKTGGTIAKNIQYF	TGTGCCAGCAGGAAGACAGGGGGCACAATAGCCAAAAACATTCAGTACTTC
TRBV20-1	TRBJ2-1	.	.	CSAHPETSYNEQFF	TGCAGTGCTCACCCTGAAACTAGTTACAATGAGCAGTTCTTC
TRBV20-1	TRBJ2-6	many	.	CSARGASGANVLTF	TGCAGTGCTAGAGGGGCCTCTGGGGCCAACGTCCTGACTTTC
TRBV10-1	TRBJ1-3	.	.	CASSEDLSGNTIYF	TGCGCCAGCAGTGAAGACCTCTCTGGAAACACCATATATTTT
TRBV12-3/TRBV12-4	TRBJ2-3	.	.	CASSGVGGARIPPGSTDTQYF	TGTGCCAGCAGTGGGGTGGGGGGCGCAAGAATTCCGCCTGGTAGCACAGATACGCAGTATTTT
TRBV20-1	TRBJ2-7	few	TRBD2	CSAGGDSGYEQYF	TGCAGTGCGGGGGGGGACTCCGGCTACGAGCAGTACTTC
TRBV7-3	TRBJ2-4	.	.	CASSSPGVKNIQYF	TGTGCCAGCAGCTCCCCCGGGGTAAAAAACATTCAGTACTTC
TRBV28	TRBJ2-1	.	.	CASSIRDEQFF	TGTGCCAGCAGCATAAGGGATGAGCAGTTCTTC
TRBV6-1	TRBJ2-7	few	.	CASNSWPTFGVRYEQYF	TGTGCCAGCAACTCCTGGCCTACCTTTGGGGTTCGGTACGAGCAGTACTTC
TRBV7-9	TRBJ2-7	many	TRBD2	CASGETSGYYEQYF	TGTGCCAGCGGGGAGACTAGCGGGTACTACGAGCAGTACTTC
TRBV29-1	TRBJ2-7	many	.	CSVGGGRGYEQYF	TGCAGCGTTGGGGGCGGGCGTGGCTACGAGCAGTACTTC
TRBV3-1	TRBJ2-1	many	TRBD2	CASSPGAGVNEQFF	TGTGCCAGCAGCCCCGGAGCGGGAGTGAATGAGCAGTTCTTC
TRBV18	TRBJ2-2	few	.	CASSPAGRNTGELFF	TGTGCCAGCTCACCTGCAGGGAGAAATACCGGGGAGCTGTTTTTT
TRBV7-9	TRBJ2-2	few	.	CASSFYGAGELFF	TGTGCCAGCAGCTTCTATGGGGCCGGGGAGCTGTTTTTT
TRBV7-2	TRBJ2-2	few	TRBD2	CASRSGMVYTGELFF	TGTGCCAGCAGAAGCGGGATGGTTTACACCGGGGAGCTGTTTTTT
TRBV19	TRBJ1-5	.	TRBD1	CASSDGTGFQPQHF	TGTGCCAGTAGTGACGGGACAGGGTTTCAGCCCCAGCATTTT
TRBV9	TRBJ2-7	few	.	CASSVARDPYEQYF	TGTGCCAGCAGCGTAGCGAGGGATCCCTACGAGCAGTACTTC
TRBV28	TRBJ1-4	.	TRBD1	CANSQGARGEKLFF	TGTGCCAACAGCCAGGGGGCAAGAGGTGAAAAACTGTTTTTT
TRBV20-1	TRBJ2-1	.	TRBD2	CSARGGGAGNEQFF	TGCAGTGCTAGAGGGGGAGGGGCTGGCAATGAGCAGTTCTTC
TRBV20-1	TRBJ2-7	.	.	CSAGDPGSYEQYF	TGCAGTGCGGGGGACCCAGGGTCCTACGAGCAGTACTTC
TRBV29-1	TRBJ1-1	many	.	CSVKNRADDTEAFF	TGCAGCGTTAAGAACAGGGCCGACGACACTGAAGCTTTCTTT
TRBV5-6	TRBJ1-2	.	.	CASSLSGPGGYTF	TGTGCCAGCAGCTTGTCGGGTCCGGGTGGCTACACCTTC